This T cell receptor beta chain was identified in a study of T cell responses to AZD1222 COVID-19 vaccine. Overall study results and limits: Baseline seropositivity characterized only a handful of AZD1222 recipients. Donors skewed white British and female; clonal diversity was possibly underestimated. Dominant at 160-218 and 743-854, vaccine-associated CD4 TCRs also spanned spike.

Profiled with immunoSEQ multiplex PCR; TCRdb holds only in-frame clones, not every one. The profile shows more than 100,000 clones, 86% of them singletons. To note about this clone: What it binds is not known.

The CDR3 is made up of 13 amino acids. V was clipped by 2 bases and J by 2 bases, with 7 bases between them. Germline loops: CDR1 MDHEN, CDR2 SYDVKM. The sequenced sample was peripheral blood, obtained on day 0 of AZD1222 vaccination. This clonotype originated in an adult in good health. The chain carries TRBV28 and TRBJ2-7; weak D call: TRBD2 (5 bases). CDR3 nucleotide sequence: TGTGCCAGCAGTTTAGCGGGCCCCTACGAGCAGTACTTC. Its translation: CASSLAGPYEQYF.